This T cell receptor (beta chain) was sequenced in a study of beta chain features in type 1 diabetes. Study-level information: No patient-donor differences in age, gender, total cells or subset yield. Study-wide points: Using cDNA template may skew counts toward highly expressing activated cells.

V was trimmed by 4 bases and J by 2 bases, leaving 21 bases between them. Germline CDR1 and CDR2: MDHEN and SYDVKM. The CDR3 has 17 amino acids. Concerning this clone: Its cognate antigen is unknown.

The authors sorted CD4+ naive, central memory, regulatory and stem cell-like memory cells via CD45RO/CCR7/CD25/CD127/CD95/CD27. The authors reverse transcribed all of the isolated RNA, so sequencing captured expressed TCRB transcripts. Sequencing used immunoSEQ multiplex PCR; TCRdb keeps in-frame clones, though not all of them. The table includes 970,000 or so clones, under 20% detected once. The rearrangement uses TRBV28 and TRBJ2-7; D is unresolved. What was sequenced was naive CD4+ T cells from blood. This receptor was identified in a woman aged 18 to 35 in good health. The CDR3 sequence is CASSSLRIAGLTYEQYF. As DNA, the CDR3 is TGTGCCAGCAGTTCCCTCCGTATCGCAGGTTTAACCTACGAGCAGTACTTC.